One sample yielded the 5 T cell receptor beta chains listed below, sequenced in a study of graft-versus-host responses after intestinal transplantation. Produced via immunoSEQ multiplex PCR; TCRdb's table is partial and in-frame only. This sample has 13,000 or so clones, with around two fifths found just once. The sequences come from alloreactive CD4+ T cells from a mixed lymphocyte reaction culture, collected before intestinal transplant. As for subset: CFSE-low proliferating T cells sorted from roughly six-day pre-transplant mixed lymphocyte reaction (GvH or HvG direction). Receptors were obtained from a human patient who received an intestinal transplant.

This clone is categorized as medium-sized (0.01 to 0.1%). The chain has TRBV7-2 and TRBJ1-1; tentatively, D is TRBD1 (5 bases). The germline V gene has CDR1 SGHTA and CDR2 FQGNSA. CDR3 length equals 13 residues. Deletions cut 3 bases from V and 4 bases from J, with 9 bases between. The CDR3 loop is CASSFGGATEAFF. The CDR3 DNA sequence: TGTGCCAGCAGCTTCGGAGGGGCCACTGAAGCTTTCTTT.

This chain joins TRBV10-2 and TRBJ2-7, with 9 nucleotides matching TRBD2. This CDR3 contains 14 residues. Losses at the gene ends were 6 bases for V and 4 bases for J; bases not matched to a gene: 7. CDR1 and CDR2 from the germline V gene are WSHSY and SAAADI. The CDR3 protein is CASSLTSGLYEQYF. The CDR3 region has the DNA TGCGCCAGCAGCCTGACTAGCGGCTTATACGAGCAGTACTTC.

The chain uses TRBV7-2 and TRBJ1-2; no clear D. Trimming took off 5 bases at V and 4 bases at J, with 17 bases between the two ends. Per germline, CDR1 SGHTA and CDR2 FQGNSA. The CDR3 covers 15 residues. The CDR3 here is CASSPAVGVSYGYTF. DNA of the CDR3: TGTGCCAGCAGCCCAGCTGTCGGGGTGAGCTATGGCTACACCTTC.

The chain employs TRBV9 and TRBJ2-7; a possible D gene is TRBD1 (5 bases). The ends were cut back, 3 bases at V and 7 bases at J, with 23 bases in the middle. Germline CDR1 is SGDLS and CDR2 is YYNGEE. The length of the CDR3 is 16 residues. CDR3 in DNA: TGTGCCAGCAGCGCGTACCCCAGGGTACCTATCGGTGAGCAGTACTTC. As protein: CASSAYPRVPIGEQYF.

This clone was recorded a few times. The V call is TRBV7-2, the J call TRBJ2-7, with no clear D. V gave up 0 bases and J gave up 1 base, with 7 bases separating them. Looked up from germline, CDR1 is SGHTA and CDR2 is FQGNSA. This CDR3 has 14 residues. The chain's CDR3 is CASSLAPNSYEQYF. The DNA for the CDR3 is TGTGCCAGCAGCTTAGCTCCTAATTCCTACGAGCAGTACTTC. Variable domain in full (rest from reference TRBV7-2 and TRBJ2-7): GAGVSQSPSNKVTEKGKDVELRCDPISGHTALYWYRQSLGQGLEFLIYFQGNSAPDKSGLPSDRFSAERTGGSVSTLTIQRTQQEDSAVYLCASSLAPNSYEQYFGPGTRLTVT.